Listed below are T cell receptor beta chains from one sample, sequenced in a study of cytomegalovirus exposure and HLA in healthy donors. Method: immunoSEQ multiplex PCR; TCRdb's copy keeps in-frame clones and lacks some. The sample shows roughly 50,000 clones, and less than 2.5% sits with its ten largest clones. The sequencing input was PBMCs. All receptors derive from a woman aged 40 to 50 in good health and CMV-seronegative. CDR3s include the opening cysteine and the closing phenylalanine or tryptophan. Each record gives: CDR3 protein, CDR3 DNA, D gene, V gene, J gene. The D gene is left open where the match is weak.

cdr3_aa: CASSQPTGGAVEAFF; cdr3_nt: TGTGCCAGCAGCCAACCGACAGGGGGCGCGGTTGAAGCTTTCTTT; d_call: TRBD1; v_call: TRBV5-4; j_call: TRBJ1-1
cdr3_aa: CASTGRRDTGELFF; cdr3_nt: TGTGCCAGCACAGGGCGAAGAGACACCGGGGAGCTGTTTTTT; d_call: -; v_call: TRBV2; j_call: TRBJ2-2
cdr3_aa: CASPRGLTTLSSDNEQFF; cdr3_nt: TGTGCCAGCCCGAGGGGACTTACTACCCTGAGCTCCGACAATGAGCAGTTCTTC; d_call: -; v_call: TRBV5-8; j_call: TRBJ2-1
cdr3_aa: CASKGGTTDTQYF; cdr3_nt: TGTGCCAGCAAAGGGGGTACTACAGATACGCAGTATTTT; d_call: -; v_call: TRBV7-9; j_call: TRBJ2-3
cdr3_aa: CASSWAIRTIANTGELFF; cdr3_nt: TGCGCCAGCAGCTGGGCCATTAGGACAATAGCGAACACCGGGGAGCTGTTTTTT; d_call: -; v_call: TRBV5-1; j_call: TRBJ2-2
cdr3_aa: CASSQQGNTEAFF; cdr3_nt: TGTGCCAGCAGCCAACAGGGGAACACTGAAGCTTTCTTT; d_call: -; v_call: TRBV6-4; j_call: TRBJ1-1
cdr3_aa: CASSVAAGGDTQYF; cdr3_nt: TGTGCCAGCAGCGTAGCCGCAGGGGGAGATACGCAGTATTTT; d_call: TRBD1; v_call: TRBV9; j_call: TRBJ2-3
cdr3_aa: CASSLGTGGPEAFF; cdr3_nt: TGCGCCAGCAGCTTGGGGACAGGGGGCCCTGAAGCTTTCTTT; d_call: TRBD1; v_call: TRBV5-1; j_call: TRBJ1-1
cdr3_aa: CASSLSPGGTEAFF; cdr3_nt: TGTGCCAGCAGCTTATCACCGGGGGGCACTGAAGCTTTCTTT; d_call: -; v_call: TRBV7-8; j_call: TRBJ1-1
cdr3_aa: CASSQEQGLGTEAFF; cdr3_nt: TGCGCCAGCAGCCAAGAACAGGGGTTGGGCACTGAAGCTTTCTTT; d_call: TRBD1; v_call: TRBV4-1; j_call: TRBJ1-1
cdr3_aa: CASSSAGQGEGGYTF; cdr3_nt: TGTGCCAGCAGCTCCGCCGGACAGGGGGAAGGTGGCTACACCTTC; d_call: TRBD1; v_call: TRBV28; j_call: TRBJ1-2
cdr3_aa: CASAGQGHRASYGYTF; cdr3_nt: TGTGCCAGTGCAGGACAGGGGCACCGAGCTAGCTATGGCTACACCTTC; d_call: TRBD1; v_call: TRBV5-4; j_call: TRBJ1-2
cdr3_aa: CASSPGTPRGLNSPLHF; cdr3_nt: TGTGCCAGCTCACCAGGAACCCCGCGGGGACTAAATTCACCCCTCCACTTT; d_call: -; v_call: TRBV18; j_call: TRBJ1-6
cdr3_aa: CATGLPGRSSEQYF; cdr3_nt: TGTGCCACGGGACTCCCCGGCCGGTCGAGCGAGCAGTACTTC; d_call: -; v_call: TRBV10-3; j_call: TRBJ2-7
cdr3_aa: CASSSRRRGETQYF; cdr3_nt: TGTGCCAGCAGCTCCCGTCGCAGGGGAGAGACCCAGTACTTC; d_call: -; v_call: TRBV13; j_call: TRBJ2-5
cdr3_aa: CASSATTGVYGYTF; cdr3_nt: TGTGCCAGTAGTGCCACAACAGGGGTCTATGGCTACACCTTC; d_call: TRBD1; v_call: TRBV19; j_call: TRBJ1-2
cdr3_aa: CASSQDRTVSTDTQYF; cdr3_nt: TGCGCCAGCAGCCAAGATCGGACAGTTAGCACAGATACGCAGTATTTT; d_call: -; v_call: TRBV4-1; j_call: TRBJ2-3
cdr3_aa: CASSAVAEQFF; cdr3_nt: TGTGCCAGCAGTGCGGTTGCTGAGCAGTTCTTC; d_call: -; v_call: TRBV2; j_call: TRBJ2-1
cdr3_aa: CASSLPPRQGARGYTF; cdr3_nt: TGTGCCAGCAGCTTACCACCACGACAGGGGGCGAGGGGCTACACCTTC; d_call: TRBD1; v_call: TRBV7-6; j_call: TRBJ1-2
cdr3_aa: CSARDLGGYTF; cdr3_nt: TGCAGTGCTAGAGATCTCGGTGGCTACACCTTC; d_call: -; v_call: TRBV20-1; j_call: TRBJ1-2
cdr3_aa: CASSLKGEGRYEQYF; cdr3_nt: TGCGCCAGCAGCTTGAAGGGGGAGGGCCGATACGAGCAGTACTTC; d_call: -; v_call: TRBV5-1; j_call: TRBJ2-7
cdr3_aa: CASSFTQSTDTQYF; cdr3_nt: TGCGCCAGCAGCTTCACACAAAGCACAGATACGCAGTATTTT; d_call: -; v_call: TRBV5-1; j_call: TRBJ2-3
cdr3_aa: CSASRGEARHF; cdr3_nt: TGCAGTGCTAGCCGCGGGGAGGCTCGGCATTTT; d_call: -; v_call: TRBV20-1; j_call: TRBJ1-5
cdr3_aa: CASSEAVRGNTEAFF; cdr3_nt: TGTGCCAGCAGTGAAGCTGTCAGGGGGAACACTGAAGCTTTCTTT; d_call: -; v_call: TRBV6-1; j_call: TRBJ1-1
cdr3_aa: CAISPGKANEKLFF; cdr3_nt: TGTGCCATCAGCCCCGGGAAAGCTAATGAAAAACTGTTTTTT; d_call: -; v_call: TRBV10-3; j_call: TRBJ1-4
cdr3_aa: CASSYTEENEKLFF; cdr3_nt: TGTGCCAGCAGTTATACTGAAGAAAATGAAAAACTGTTTTTT; d_call: -; v_call: TRBV6-6; j_call: TRBJ1-4
cdr3_aa: CASSEVAGGTDTQYF; cdr3_nt: TGTGCCAGCAGTGAAGTCGCAGGGGGCACAGATACGCAGTATTTT; d_call: -; v_call: TRBV6-1; j_call: TRBJ2-3
cdr3_aa: CAWSNRGFGPQHF; cdr3_nt: TGTGCCTGGAGTAATAGGGGGTTCGGCCCCCAGCATTTT; d_call: -; v_call: TRBV30; j_call: TRBJ1-5
cdr3_aa: CASRLSNTEAFF; cdr3_nt: TGTGCCAGCAGATTATCGAACACTGAAGCTTTCTTT; d_call: -; v_call: TRBV6-5; j_call: TRBJ1-1
cdr3_aa: CASSLLGGGSYNEQFF; cdr3_nt: TGTGCCAGCAGCTTACTCGGCGGGGGGTCCTACAATGAGCAGTTCTTC; d_call: TRBD2; v_call: TRBV7-2; j_call: TRBJ2-1
cdr3_aa: CASSVQVSNTEAFF; cdr3_nt: TGTGCCAGCAGCGTACAGGTTTCGAACACTGAAGCTTTCTTT; d_call: -; v_call: TRBV9; j_call: TRBJ1-1
cdr3_aa: CASSQEYGTGRNQPQHF; cdr3_nt: TGCGCCAGCAGCCAAGAATATGGGACAGGGCGCAATCAGCCCCAGCATTTT; d_call: TRBD1; v_call: TRBV4-3; j_call: TRBJ1-5
cdr3_aa: CASSVGGSGGSSTDTQYF; cdr3_nt: TGTGCCAGCAGCGTAGGGGGATCGGGAGGTAGTAGCACAGATACGCAGTATTTT; d_call: TRBD2; v_call: TRBV9; j_call: TRBJ2-3
cdr3_aa: CASSQGAQSNQPQHF; cdr3_nt: TGTGCCAGCAGCCAAGGGGCACAAAGCAATCAGCCCCAGCATTTT; d_call: -; v_call: TRBV4-2; j_call: TRBJ1-5
cdr3_aa: CSVGQLTGGTEAFF; cdr3_nt: TGCAGCGTTGGCCAGTTGACAGGAGGAACTGAAGCTTTCTTT; d_call: -; v_call: TRBV29-1; j_call: TRBJ1-1
cdr3_aa: CASSLTGTVQYTEAFF; cdr3_nt: TGTGCCAGCAGCTTAACCGGGACAGTACAGTACACTGAAGCTTTCTTT; d_call: TRBD1; v_call: TRBV7-3; j_call: TRBJ1-1
cdr3_aa: CASSSLDRDYGYTF; cdr3_nt: TGTGCCAGCAGCTCGCTAGACAGGGACTATGGCTACACCTTC; d_call: TRBD1; v_call: TRBV7-9; j_call: TRBJ1-2
cdr3_aa: CASSPIGGLQETQYF; cdr3_nt: TGTGCCAGCAGCCCAATAGGGGGACTACAAGAGACCCAGTACTTC; d_call: -; v_call: TRBV7-6; j_call: TRBJ2-5
cdr3_aa: CASSLAADGGGEQFF; cdr3_nt: TGCGCCAGCAGCTTGGCCGCTGACGGCGGCGGTGAGCAGTTCTTC; d_call: -; v_call: TRBV5-1; j_call: TRBJ2-1
cdr3_aa: CASQRVLRTDTQYF; cdr3_nt: TGTGCCAGCCAGCGCGTGCTCCGCACAGATACGCAGTATTTT; d_call: -; v_call: TRBV6-5; j_call: TRBJ2-3
cdr3_aa: CATSRDSSQAKNIQYF; cdr3_nt: TGTGCCACCAGCAGAGATTCTAGCCAAGCCAAAAACATTCAGTACTTC; d_call: -; v_call: TRBV15; j_call: TRBJ2-4
cdr3_aa: CASSLGGMTDTQYF; cdr3_nt: TGTGCCAGCAGCTTAGGAGGCATGACAGATACGCAGTATTTT; d_call: -; v_call: TRBV7-2; j_call: TRBJ2-3
cdr3_aa: CASAPRITGQETQYF; cdr3_nt: TGTGCCAGCGCCCCGAGGATAACGGGCCAAGAGACCCAGTACTTC; d_call: -; v_call: TRBV5-8; j_call: TRBJ2-5
cdr3_aa: CAISSGQPYEQYF; cdr3_nt: TGTGCCATCAGCTCGGGACAGCCCTACGAGCAGTACTTC; d_call: TRBD1; v_call: TRBV10-3; j_call: TRBJ2-7
cdr3_aa: CAWSVGQGTGELFF; cdr3_nt: TGTGCCTGGAGTGTAGGGCAGGGCACCGGGGAGCTGTTTTTT; d_call: -; v_call: TRBV30; j_call: TRBJ2-2
cdr3_aa: CASSLGTSGRSSTDTQYF; cdr3_nt: TGTGCCAGCAGTTTAGGGACTAGCGGGAGGAGTAGCACAGATACGCAGTATTTT; d_call: TRBD2; v_call: TRBV28; j_call: TRBJ2-3
cdr3_aa: CASSLVPGQPQHF; cdr3_nt: TGCGCCAGCAGCTTGGTTCCGGGACAGCCCCAGCATTTT; d_call: -; v_call: TRBV5-1; j_call: TRBJ1-5